This TCR beta chain comes out of a study of OX40 agonist ivuxolimab in advanced cancers. This clone has a single count. Measured with immunoSEQ multiplex PCR; TCRdb has only the in-frame clones, and not every one. The sample shows around 40,000 clones, approximately 86% of them seen only once. CDR1 is LNHDA and CDR2 is SQIVND in the germline V gene (reference sequence). The CDR3 runs to 13 residues. The J segment lost 8 bases and the V segment lost 7 bases, leaving 8 bases of the junction unmatched. Sample: CD4+ or CD8+ T cells sorted from blood, taken in a trial of the OX40 agonist ivuxolimab. The rearrangement links TRBV19 to TRBJ1-3; 7 bases are a match to TRBD1. This TCR derives from an adult with an advanced solid tumor such as melanoma, head and neck, liver or kidney cancer. In DNA, the CDR3 is TGTGCCAGTAACCCGACAGGGAGAGACACCATATATTTT. It codes for CASNPTGRDTIYF.